These 21 T cell receptor beta chains were sequenced from one sample in a study of spatial heterogeneity in lung cancer. For these TCRs, the target antigens are not known. Noted time point: sample taken at primary tumor resection. Study-wide findings and caveats: Tumor mutation count correlated with how many alpha and beta TCRs expanded intratumorally.

TCRdb ran MiXCR on the 5' RACE reads and lists one entry per CDR3 protein. The repertoire has about 15,000 distinct CDR3 sequences, 6.5% to 8% of them found once; the top ten carry about 8.9%. The material sequenced was lung tumor tissue, taken at surgery. The receptors were gathered from a male donor with early-stage non-small cell lung cancer.

In DNA, the CDR3 is TGCAGTCCGGGGGGGACCTTTGGCACTGAAGCTTTCTTT. It codes for CSPGGTFGTEAFF. The genes are TRBV20-1 and TRBJ1-1, with D maybe TRBD1 (5 bases). Germline V gives CDR1 DFQATT, CDR2 SNEGSKA (reference sequence). The CDR3 sequence is 13 residues long. Trimming removed 8 bases from V and 4 bases from J, with 17 bases in between.

The table lists this clonotype with many counts. The chain links TRBV15 to TRBJ2-3; TRBD2 might be the D (6 bases). Trimming stripped 3 bases from V and 6 bases from J, with 19 bases between. Per germline, CDR1 LNHNV and CDR2 YYDKDF (reference sequence). This CDR3 is built from 16 residues. The CDR3 reads CATSSGWASDLDTQYF. CDR3 nucleotide sequence: TGTGCCACCAGCAGTGGATGGGCTAGCGATTTGGATACGCAGTATTTT.

The chain couples TRBV4-3 to TRBJ2-3, with 8 bases that match TRBD2. Germline CDR1 is LGHNA and CDR2 is YSLEER. The CDR3 has 15 amino acids. V lost 2 bases, J lost 4 bases, and 5 bases stayed unmatched. CDR3: CASSQQSGGPDTQYF. CDR3 sequence (DNA): TGCGCCAGCAGCCAACAAAGCGGGGGCCCAGATACGCAGTATTTT.

A few counts support this clonotype. The chain carries TRBV20-1 and TRBJ1-1, with D tentatively TRBD1 (6 bases). This CDR3 has 11 residues. Germline V gives CDR1 DFQATT, CDR2 SNEGSKA (reference sequence). V dropped 6 bases and J dropped 10 bases, with 15 bases sitting between them. The CDR3 reads CSATGARVAFF. The DNA of the CDR3 is TGCAGTGCAACGGGGGCTCGAGTAGCTTTCTTT.

In DNA, the CDR3 is TGCAGTGCACAGACAGCGGGGGTACAAGAGACCCAGTACTTC. Protein: CSAQTAGVQETQYF. The chain recombines TRBV20-1 with TRBJ2-5; 8 bases align to TRBD2. The CDR3 loop spans 14 amino acids. V lost 6 bases to trimming and J lost 2 bases; unmatched junction nucleotides: 8. CDR1 is DFQATT, CDR2 SNEGSKA, per germline (reference sequence).

By its share, this clonotype is medium-sized (0.01 to 0.1%). The V and J genes are TRBV19 and TRBJ1-5, with D possibly matching TRBD1 (5 bases). CDR3 length: 14 amino acids. Trimming stripped 4 bases from V and 6 bases from J, with 13 bases between. Germline V gene lookup returns CDR1 LNHDA and CDR2 SQIVND (reference sequence). CDR3 protein: CASSTGSVSQPQHF. In DNA form, the CDR3 reads TGTGCCAGTAGTACAGGGAGTGTTTCTCAGCCCCAGCATTTT.

This clonotype has at least ten counts. This chain connects TRBV4-2 to TRBJ2-1, with TRBD2 as a possible D gene (7 bases). Germline CDR1 reads LGHNA; CDR2 reads YNFKEQ. Deletions cut 4 bases from V and 0 bases from J, with 28 bases between. The CDR3 is 21 amino acids. The CDR3 DNA reads as TGTGCCAGCAGCCTAGGACTACGGGGGGCCTTTAAAGGACCCTCCTACAATGAGCAGTTCTTC. Translation: CASSLGLRGAFKGPSYNEQFF.

This clonotype was picked up many times. This chain joins TRBV19 and TRBJ1-1; D is ambiguous. The germline V gene encodes CDR1 LNHDA and CDR2 SQIVND (reference sequence). The CDR3 consists of 13 residues. The germline V and J ends were trimmed by 5 bases and 0 bases, with 7 bases remaining between them. The DNA of the CDR3 is TGTGCCAGTAGTGCTTTAATGAACACTGAAGCTTTCTTT. This translates into CASSALMNTEAFF.

This clonotype was detected many times. The J gene is TRBJ2-7, the V gene TRBV6-2 or TRBV6-3; 7 positions agree with TRBD2. V lost 6 bases to trimming and J lost 4 bases; unmatched junction nucleotides: 6. CDR3 length: 13 amino acids. Per the germline V gene, CDR1 is MNHEY and CDR2 is SVGEGT. CDR3 sequence reads: CASRPPGGYEQYV. In DNA, the CDR3 is TGTGCCAGCAGACCTCCGGGGGGATACGAGCAGTACGTC.

V usage is TRBV5-1 and J usage is TRBJ1-1; 8 nucleotides line up with TRBD1. The ends lost 3 bases at V and 3 bases at J; junction bases unmatched: 4. CDR1 SGHRS and CDR2 YFSETQ come from the germline V gene. The CDR3 spans 14 residues. CDR3 sequence reads: CASSSGTGHTEAFF. In nucleotides, the CDR3 is TGCGCCAGCAGCTCCGGGACAGGCCACACTGAAGCTTTCTTT.

This clonotype was counted between two and nine times. The V call is TRBV7-2, the J call TRBJ2-4; D could derive from TRBD1 or TRBD2 (6 bases each). V was cut by 3 bases and J by 5 bases, with 17 bases left in between. CDR1 and CDR2 (germline): SGHTA, FQGNSA. This CDR3 is 16 amino acids long. CDR3 bases: TGTGCCAGCAGCTTTGGAGGGGGAGGCCGGGAAAACATTCAGTACTTC. Translating it yields CASSFGGGGRENIQYF.

The sample holds a few counts of this clonotype. This sequence joins TRBV24-1 and TRBJ2-1; no clear D gene. Looked up from germline, CDR1 is KGHDR and CDR2 is SFDVKD. This CDR3 has 12 amino acids. V lost 5 bases to trimming and J lost 5 bases, with 6 bases between them. Here the CDR3 DNA reads TGTGCCACCAGTGGTTTTAACAATGAGCAGTTCTTC. It yields the protein CATSGFNNEQFF.

In this sample, this clonotype turned up many times. The chain recombines TRBV6-6 with TRBJ1-1, with D unresolved. Germline V gene sequence: CDR1 MNHNY, CDR2 SVGAGI (reference sequence). CDR3 length: 12 residues. The V end lost 5 bases, the J end lost 9 bases, and 13 bases lay between the germline ends. The CDR3 is CASSRGIEQAFF. CDR3 DNA: TGTGCCAGCAGTCGAGGGATCGAGCAAGCTTTCTTT.

This clonotype was seen repeatedly, ten times or more. This chain connects TRBV2 to TRBJ1-4; TRBD1 matches at 9 bases. There are 15 residues in the CDR3. Germline trimming cut 8 bases from V and 9 bases from J; bases unmatched to any gene: 13. Germline CDR1 SNHLY, CDR2 FYNNEI. The CDR3 region is CASVGTGTGMKKLFF. The CDR3 DNA reads TGTGCCAGCGTTGGAACCGGGACAGGGATGAAAAAACTGTTTTTT.

There are many counts of this clonotype. The chain links TRBV10-3 to TRBJ1-1; D gene unclear. Germline V gene data show CDR1 as ENHRY and CDR2 as SYGVKD. V was clipped by 11 bases and J by 5 bases, with 18 bases between them. The CDR3 totals 13 residues. The CDR3 DNA is TGTGCCTCCAAGGCGGGTTATGGAACTGAAGCTTTCTTT. Protein sequence: CASKAGYGTEAFF.

This chain uses TRBV6-2 or TRBV6-3 with TRBJ1-6; the D gene is possibly TRBD1 (6 bases). Germline V gene lookup returns CDR1 MNHEY and CDR2 SVGEGT. This CDR3 region has 15 residues. V dropped 6 bases and J dropped 7 bases, with 16 bases sitting between them. The CDR3 DNA sequence: TGTGCCAGCAGCAGCCAGAAGACAGGCAATTCACCCCTCCACTTT. This translates into CASSSQKTGNSPLHF.

V gene TRBV6-2 or TRBV6-3 combines with J gene TRBJ1-5, with 8 nucleotides matching TRBD1. Germline V lookup: CDR1 MNHEY, CDR2 SVGEGT. The V gene end was trimmed by 6 bases and the J gene end by 6 bases; junction bases not matched to a gene: 10. The CDR3 loop spans 15 amino acids. The CDR3 spells CASRKTGGQGQPQHF. CDR3 sequence (DNA): TGTGCCAGCAGAAAAACAGGGGGACAAGGTCAGCCCCAGCATTTT.

The table lists this clonotype with a few counts. The chain has TRBV3-1 and TRBJ1-2; 7 bases fit TRBD1. This CDR3 contains 14 residues. Germline V lookup: CDR1 LGHDT, CDR2 YNNKEL (reference sequence). Trimming removed 0 bases from V and 14 bases from J; junction bases left unmatched: 12. DNA for the CDR3: TGTGCCAGCAGCCAAGACAGGGGGGCCTATAGACAAACCTTC. Protein product: CASSQDRGAYRQTF.

The chain carries TRBV7-8 and TRBJ2-7; possibly TRBD2 for D (5 bases). The CDR3 consists of 14 residues. Trimming took off 2 bases at V and 1 base at J, with 9 bases between the two ends. Germline CDR1 is SGHVS and CDR2 is FQNEAQ. The CDR3, as DNA: TGTGCCAGCAGCTTATCCGGGGTGTCCTACGAGCAGTACTTC. Translation: CASSLSGVSYEQYF.

This chain links TRBV5-6 with TRBJ2-7; 11 bases fit TRBD2. The CDR3 extends over 16 amino acids. The germline CDR1 and CDR2 sequences are SGHDT and YYEEEE. Losses at the gene ends were 3 bases for V and 1 base for J; bases not matched to a gene: 6. The CDR3 loop reads CASSSLAGGASYEQYV. CDR3 nucleotides: TGTGCCAGCAGCTCGTTAGCGGGGGGGGCGTCCTACGAGCAGTACGTC.

This clonotype was counted ten times or more. This chain uses TRBV12-3 or TRBV12-4 with TRBJ1-3; maybe TRBD1 (5 bases). The CDR3 extends over 13 amino acids. The germline V and J ends were trimmed by 8 bases and 2 bases, with 10 bases remaining between them. The DNA of the CDR3 is TGTGCCAGCGCGGGGGGGACTGGAAACACCATATATTTT. Protein sequence: CASAGGTGNTIYF.